This T cell receptor (beta chain) was recorded in a study of metastatic and nonmetastatic thyroid tumors (dated by TCRdb to the early 2020s). Looking at the study overall: The researchers compared repertoires between peripheral blood samples and tumor or nodule tissue samples from patients with malignant or benign thyroid disease. The full study reports these points: In both blood and tumor samples, TCR beta diversity was reported to be significantly higher in malignant tumors than in benign nodules.

The method was PCR. The instrument given in TCRdb is Illumina HiSeq 4000. High-throughput sequencing was used to profile the CDR3 region of the TCR beta-chain in every patient. The study's processing was this. The researchers built a classifier to tell apart papillary thyroid cancer patients with distant metastasis, based on CDR3 differences among clinicopathological groups. To measure repertoire diversity the researchers used the Shannon index, while the Morisita-Horn index served to gauge how similar the tumor and blood repertoires were. TCRdb reprocessed the public reads (quality trimming at Q25 with fastp, clone calling with MiXCR) and kept in-frame beta chains. TCRdb's processing, not the authors' own work, is the source of the V and J calls. The sample contains under 35,000 clones, about 20% of them found a single time. The leading ten clones occupy about 22% of the sample. No treatment had been received by any patient before thyroid surgery. Using T-cell receptor beta sequencing, the study looked back at clinical samples from patients collected from about 2011 to 2018.

In the case of this clone: This receptor's antigen is unknown. At one boundary the junction diverges from the germline segment, which might be a read error.

CDR1 and CDR2, looked up from the germline V gene (reference sequence), are LNHDA and SQIVND. The CDR3 has 14 amino acids, counting the end cysteine and phenylalanine. The CDR3 DNA has 42 bases and is translated from base 1. Rearrangement joined TRBV19 to TRBJ2-1, with no D gene named confidently. The sequence was collected from a female donor with papillary thyroid cancer or a benign thyroid nodule (not recorded which). Some clones in this sample may be carry-over from other donors' samples. Sequenced input: blood. The CDR3 protein sequence reads: CDSSIEGASNEQFF. The DNA sequence is TGTGACAGTAGTATAGAAGGAGCGTCCAATGAGCAGTTCTTC.